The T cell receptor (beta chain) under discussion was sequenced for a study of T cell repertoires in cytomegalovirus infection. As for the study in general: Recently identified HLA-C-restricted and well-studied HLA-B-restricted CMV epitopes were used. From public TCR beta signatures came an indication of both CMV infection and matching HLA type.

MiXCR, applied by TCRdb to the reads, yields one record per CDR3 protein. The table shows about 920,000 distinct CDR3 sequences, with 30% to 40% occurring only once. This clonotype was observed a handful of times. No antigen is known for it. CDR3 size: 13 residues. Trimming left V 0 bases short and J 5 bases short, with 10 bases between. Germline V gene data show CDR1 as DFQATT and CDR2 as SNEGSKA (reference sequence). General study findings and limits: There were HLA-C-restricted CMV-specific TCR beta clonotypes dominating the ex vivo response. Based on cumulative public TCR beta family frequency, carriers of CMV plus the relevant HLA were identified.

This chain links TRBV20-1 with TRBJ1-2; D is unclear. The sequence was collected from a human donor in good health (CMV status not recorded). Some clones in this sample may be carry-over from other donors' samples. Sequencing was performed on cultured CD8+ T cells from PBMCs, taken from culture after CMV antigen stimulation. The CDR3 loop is CSAREIDKYGYTF. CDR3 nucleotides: TGCAGTGCTAGAGAAATAGATAAATATGGCTACACCTTC.